This TCR beta chain derives from a study of T-cell memory formation after mild COVID-19. Study background: In these data, TCR clusters were largely donor specific.

V was cut by 1 base and J by 0 bases, with 9 bases left in between. CDR1 MGHRA and CDR2 YSYEKL come from the germline V gene. The CDR3 has 15 residues. With regard to this clonotype: Its antigen remains unknown.

TCRdb passed the 5' RACE reads through MiXCR, listing each CDR3 protein once. This table holds 360,000 or so distinct CDR3 sequences, around 30% found once. Study-wide points: Detection of some responders pre-infection suggested pre-existing cross-reactive memory T cells participated. CD4/CD8 balance characterized clones contracting day 15 to 85, and CD4+ skew characterized later expanders.

The source material was PBMCs or a T cell subset sorted from them (not recorded which). The receptor comes from an adult woman who had mild COVID-19 (a few samples of this study predate the infection). Cell type and time point are not known. The chain has TRBV4-1 and TRBJ1-1, with D tentatively TRBD1 (6 bases). The CDR3 spells CASSQGGQLNTEAFF. In nucleotides, the CDR3 is TGCGCCAGCAGCCAAGGGGGACAACTGAACACTGAAGCTTTCTTT.